The 25 T cell receptor beta chains below all came from one sample that was sequenced in a study of T cells expressing NK-cell markers. Reprocessing the 5' RACE reads, TCRdb reports a single entry for every CDR3 protein and omits DNA. The sample totals about half a million distinct CDR3 sequences. Sample: blood T cells: a sorted CD56 or NKG2C T cell subset, CD4+ or CD8+ T cells, or bulk PBMC T cells (not recorded which). These receptors came from a woman aged 45-59 years in good health.

The V call is TRBV2, the J call TRBJ2-2; TCRdb names TRBD1, which stays unverified in the absence of DNA. Germline V lookup: CDR1 SNHLY, CDR2 FYNNEI. The CDR3 is 15 amino acids. CDR3: CASGQTGLNTGELFF.

This sequence joins TRBV10-3 and TRBJ2-2; no DNA is available, so the TRBD2 call from TCRdb remains unchecked. From germline, CDR1 is ENHRY and CDR2 SYGVKD. The CDR3 runs 14 residues. CDR3 in amino acids: CATVAGGMTGELFF.

The V gene is TRBV12-3 or TRBV12-4, the J gene TRBJ2-2; the TCRdb D gene call, TRBD2, has no DNA to confirm it. The CDR3 spans 15 residues. The CDR3 spells CASSRSGSPTGELFF.

V usage is TRBV5-6 and J usage is TRBJ2-3. CDR1 and CDR2 from the germline V gene are SGHDT and YYEEEE. The CDR3 has 12 residues. This CDR3 is CASSLAISTQYF.

Here the CDR3 reads CASAGSGTTGELFF. The chain carries TRBV2 and TRBJ2-2. From germline, CDR1 is SNHLY and CDR2 FYNNEI. The CDR3 runs 14 residues.

This chain connects TRBV6-5 to TRBJ1-2; TCRdb's D gene call, TRBD1, goes unchecked for lack of DNA. Looked up from germline, CDR1 is MNHEY and CDR2 is SVGAGI. The CDR3 length is 13 residues. This chain's CDR3 is CASSPTGSYGYTF.

The chain is built from TRBV10-1 and TRBJ2-7. CDR1 is WNHNN, CDR2 SYGVQD, per germline (reference sequence). The CDR3 has 11 residues. The CDR3 spells CASGEVYEQYF.

The rearrangement links TRBV7-6 to TRBJ2-5; the TCRdb call, TRBD2, lacks DNA for checking. The germline V gene has CDR1 SGHVS and CDR2 FNYEAQ. The CDR3 contains 15 residues. The CDR3 sequence: CASSNPWDSGETQYF.

This CDR3 reads CASSLTGVYYEQYF. The chain carries TRBV27 and TRBJ2-7; checking the TCRdb D call of TRBD1 is not possible without DNA. This CDR3 has 14 amino acids. Germline V gene data show CDR1 as MNHEY and CDR2 as SMNVEV (reference sequence).

The rearrangement links TRBV5-1 to TRBJ1-5. The CDR3 is 15 amino acids. Germline CDR1 reads SGHRS; CDR2 reads YFSETQ. Here the CDR3 reads CASSLEGSRNQPQHF.

The genes are TRBV12-3 or TRBV12-4 and TRBJ2-1; the D call from TCRdb, TRBD1, cannot be confirmed without DNA. The CDR3 has 16 amino acids. CDR3 protein: CASQPYRDRGKNEQFF.

The CDR3 here is CASSDSAESLETQYF. The chain recombines TRBV10-1 with TRBJ2-5. The CDR3 is 15 residues long. CDR1 and CDR2 (germline): WNHNN, SYGVQD (reference sequence).

The rearrangement links TRBV5-1 to TRBJ1-5; checking the TCRdb D call of TRBD1 is not possible without DNA. Looked up from germline, CDR1 is SGHRS and CDR2 is YFSETQ. The CDR3 covers 14 residues. CDR3: CASSLVGGNQPQHF.

The chain couples TRBV25-1 to TRBJ2-1; with no DNA, the TCRdb D assignment of TRBD2 cannot be verified. The CDR3 has 17 residues. Germline CDR1 reads MGHDK; CDR2 reads SYGVNS. The CDR3 reads CASSEFLGGGRGNEQFF.

The V and J genes are TRBV5-1 and TRBJ2-1; as DNA is missing, the TRBD2 call by TCRdb cannot be tested. There are 12 residues in the CDR3. Germline V lookup: CDR1 SGHRS, CDR2 YFSETQ. Here the CDR3 reads CASSLVGAEEFF.

V is TRBV6-4 and J is TRBJ2-2; TCRdb's D call of TRBD1 is untestable without DNA. This CDR3 is built from 15 residues. From germline, CDR1 is MRHNA and CDR2 SNTAGT. The CDR3 sequence: CASSLSGTVTGELFF.

The chain uses TRBV20-1 and TRBJ2-5; TCRdb indicates TRBD1, and absent DNA this call remains unverified. Germline assignment: CDR1 DFQATT and CDR2 SNEGSKA (reference sequence). There are 16 residues in the CDR3. The CDR3 reads CSARAPGGANQETQYF.

This chain links TRBV6-5 with TRBJ2-6; the D call from TCRdb, TRBD1, cannot be confirmed without DNA. Per the germline V gene, CDR1 is MNHEY and CDR2 is SVGAGI. This CDR3 has 14 amino acids. The CDR3 reads CASSRQGPANVLTF.

The V gene is TRBV28, the J gene TRBJ1-1. CDR3 length equals 13 residues. The germline gives CDR1 MDHEN, CDR2 SYDVKM. Here the CDR3 reads CASRGFANAEAFF.

The chain is built from TRBV25-1 and TRBJ1-2. The CDR3 has 11 amino acids. CDR1 is MGHDK and CDR2 is SYGVNS in the germline V gene. The CDR3 protein is CASSESVGYTF.

The rearrangement joins TRBV19 to TRBJ1-5. CDR3 length equals 15 residues. Germline V gene data show CDR1 as LNHDA and CDR2 as SQIVND (reference sequence). The CDR3 loop is CASTAGGARNQPQHF.

The chain employs TRBV11-2 and TRBJ2-3; TCRdb selects TRBD1, and the lack of DNA leaves this call unchecked. Germline V gene data show CDR1 as SGHAT and CDR2 as FQNNGV. The CDR3 has 12 amino acids. CDR3 amino acids: CAGQENTDTQYF.

The chain employs TRBV11-2 and TRBJ2-1; with no DNA, the TCRdb D assignment of TRBD2 cannot be verified. This CDR3 is 19 amino acids long. CDR1 is SGHAT and CDR2 is FQNNGV in the germline V gene. CDR3 residues: CASSLVGSGRALSYNEQFF. The variable domain in full, with the rest retrieved from reference TRBV11-2 and TRBJ2-1, is EAGVAQSPRYKIIEKRQSVAFWCNPISGHATLYWYQQILGQGPKLLIQFQNNGVVDDSQLPKDRFSAERLKGVDSTLKIQPAKLEDSAVYLCASSLVGSGRALSYNEQFFGPGTRLTVL.

This chain joins TRBV5-1 and TRBJ2-3. The CDR3 loop spans 15 amino acids. The germline CDR1 and CDR2 sequences are SGHRS and YFSETQ. CDR3 sequence reads: CASSKENPSTDTQYF.

V and J are TRBV10-2 and TRBJ2-5. The CDR3 runs to 14 residues. CDR1 and CDR2 from the germline V gene are WSHSY and SAAADI. This chain's CDR3 is CASSESEMPRTQYF.